This entry lists 31 T cell receptor beta chains sequenced from one sample in a study of blood T cell repertoires in COVID-19. Profiled with immunoSEQ multiplex PCR; TCRdb holds only in-frame clones, not every one. The repertoire holds under 250,000 clones, with about 84% as singletons. The sequenced sample was peripheral blood. The receptor set was obtained from a woman aged 80 or older with COVID-19, enrolled during active disease.

This chain links TRBV14 with TRBJ2-3, with D uncertain. V was clipped by 4 bases and J by 0 bases, with 11 bases between them. The CDR3 length is 15 residues. Germline CDR1 and CDR2: SGHDN and FVKESK. In nucleotides, the CDR3 is TGTGCCAGCAGCCGCCAGCGACCGAGCACAGATACGCAGTATTTT. Protein sequence: CASSRQRPSTDTQYF.

V usage is TRBV7-9 and J usage is TRBJ1-2; perhaps TRBD1 as D (6 bases). Germline V CDR1 and CDR2: SEHNR, FQNEAQ (reference sequence). This CDR3 has 19 amino acids. V gave up 5 bases and J gave up 0 bases, with 25 bases separating them. The CDR3 here is CASSHPPQGYSEANYGYTF. CDR3 bases: TGTGCCAGCAGCCACCCCCCGCAGGGGTATTCTGAAGCTAACTATGGCTACACCTTC.

The chain combines TRBV6-6 with TRBJ2-5; 8 bases fit TRBD1. CDR1 and CDR2 from the germline V gene are MNHNY and SVGAGI (reference sequence). The CDR3 is 11 amino acids. V gave up 5 bases and J gave up 13 bases; unmatched junction bases: 6. The CDR3 nucleotides read TGTGCCAGCAGTACTAACAGGGGGTGGTACTTC. Translated, it gives CASSTNRGWYF.

The chain couples TRBV12-3 or TRBV12-4 to TRBJ2-7, with TRBD1 as a possible D gene (5 bases). The CDR3 contains 11 residues. V dropped 5 bases and J dropped 3 bases, with 5 bases sitting between them. The chain's CDR3 is CASSRGYEQYV. The CDR3 DNA sequence: TGTGCCAGCAGTAGGGGCTACGAGCAGTACGTC.

J is TRBJ2-6 and V is TRBV5-8, with 10 positions matching TRBD1. This CDR3 contains 16 residues. Germline CDR1 SGHTS, CDR2 YDEGEE. The ends lost 4 bases at V and 2 bases at J; junction bases unmatched: 3. The CDR3 here is CASSPGTGAGANVLTF. The CDR3 DNA sequence: TGTGCCAGCAGCCCTGGGACAGGGGCTGGGGCCAACGTCCTGACTTTC.

This clone was found once. This rearrangement joins TRBV6-5 to TRBJ1-2; tentative D call: TRBD1 (6 bases). CDR1 MNHEY and CDR2 SVGAGI come from the germline V gene. The CDR3 has 12 amino acids. V was cut by 11 bases and J by 8 bases, with 18 bases left in between. The CDR3 DNA sequence: TGTGCCGAAGGGACATCGGGATTGGGCTACACCTTC. It translates to CAEGTSGLGYTF.

For the CDR3, the DNA is TGTGCCAGCAGCTGGGCCCCGTTCGTTATAGGTACGGACACTGAAGCTTTCTTT. Encoded protein: CASSWAPFVIGTDTEAFF. J is TRBJ1-1 and V is TRBV5-4; D is unclear. Trimming pared 3 bases from V and 3 bases from J, leaving 24 bases between. The CDR3 totals 18 residues. The V gene's germline CDR1 is SGHNT and CDR2 YYREEE (reference sequence).

The chain is built from TRBV30 and TRBJ1-4, with a tentative D call TRBD1 (5 bases). CDR3 size: 13 residues. Per germline, CDR1 GTSNPN and CDR2 SVGIG (reference sequence). Trimming took 8 bases from V and 2 from J, leaving 12 bases between them. The CDR3 nucleotides are TGTGCCATGCAAGGGACTACTAATGAAAAACTGTTTTTT. It yields the protein CAMQGTTNEKLFF. Variable domain in full (rest from reference TRBV30 and TRBJ1-4): SQTIHQWPATLVQPVGSPLSLECTVEGTSNPNLYWYRQAAGRGLQLLFYSVGIGQISSEVPQNLSASRPQDRQFILSSKKLLLSDSGFYLCAMQGTTNEKLFFGSGTQLSVL.

The CDR3 here is CASHGQGESPLHF. The CDR3 coding sequence is TGTGCCAGCCATGGACAGGGGGAGTCACCCCTCCACTTT. The chain carries TRBV2 and TRBJ1-6; 10 bases are shared with TRBD1. Per germline, CDR1 SNHLY and CDR2 FYNNEI. The CDR3 length is 13 residues. V shed 8 bases, J shed 10 bases, and the junction held 5 bases outside the gene matches.

The chain couples TRBV24-1 to TRBJ2-1; 8 bases map to TRBD2. The germline V gene encodes CDR1 KGHDR and CDR2 SFDVKD. V was clipped by 2 bases and J by 4 bases; unmatched bases: 3. The CDR3 spans 15 residues. The CDR3 loop reads CATSDSGTRYNEQFF. In DNA form, the CDR3 reads TGTGCCACCAGTGATTCAGGGACTAGATACAATGAGCAGTTCTTC.

This sequence joins TRBV6-5 and TRBJ1-2; D call uncertain. CDR1 is MNHEY, CDR2 SVGAGI, per germline. V shed 2 bases and J shed 8 bases, with 18 bases lying between them. This CDR3 is built from 15 residues. The CDR3 DNA reads TGTGCCAGCAGTTACAGTCAGTCTTTTTCGAGGGGCTACACCTTC. Translated: CASSYSQSFSRGYTF.

The gene calls are TRBV9 and TRBJ2-2; 9 bases map to TRBD2. With V trimmed by 0 bases and J by 5 bases, 8 bases remained unmatched. The germline V gene encodes CDR1 SGDLS and CDR2 YYNGEE. The CDR3 has 17 residues. CDR3 protein: CASSVEVSGGPTGELFF. The CDR3 DNA reads TGTGCCAGCAGCGTAGAGGTTAGCGGGGGACCTACCGGGGAGCTGTTTTTT. Full variable domain (rest looked up from reference TRBV9 and TRBJ2-2): DSGVTQTPKHLITATGQRVTLRCSPRSGDLSVYWYQQSLDQGLQFLIQYYNGEERAKGNILERFSAQQFPDLHSELNLSSLELGDSALYFCASSVEVSGGPTGELFFGEGSRLTVL.

CDR3 sequence (DNA): TGTGCCTCCTCTCACACCGGGGAGCTGTTTTTT. Protein sequence: CASSHTGELFF. The chain carries TRBV3-1 (or the pseudogene TRBV3-2) and TRBJ2-2; no clear D gene. Germline V CDR1 and CDR2: LGHDT, YNNKEL (reference sequence). There are 11 residues in the CDR3. V lost 11 bases to trimming and J lost 3 bases, with 7 bases between them.

V and J are TRBV12-3 or TRBV12-4 and TRBJ1-6; D is undetermined. The V end was cut by 3 bases, the J end by 11 bases, with 11 bases between. The CDR3 is 13 residues long. CDR3 region: CASSFTSSPPLHF. In DNA form, the CDR3 reads TGTGCCAGCAGTTTCACATCCTCACCACCCCTCCACTTT.

This clone showed up just once. The CDR3 DNA is TGTGCCAGCAGCTCTCGAAGCGGCGCGGGAGATACGCAGTATTTT. It encodes CASSSRSGAGDTQYF. V is TRBV7-3 and J is TRBJ2-3, with D possibly TRBD2 on 5 matching bases. This CDR3 is 15 amino acids long. Germline V gene data show CDR1 as SGHTA and CDR2 as FQGTGA. V gave up 4 bases and J gave up 5 bases, with 16 bases separating them.

The chain couples TRBV5-1 to TRBJ1-2; a weak D match, TRBD1 (5 bases). The CDR3 loop spans 14 amino acids. CDR1 and CDR2 from the germline V gene are SGHRS and YFSETQ. V shed 0 bases and J shed 5 bases, with 11 bases lying between them. In nucleotides, the CDR3 is TGCGCCAGCAGCTTGGACAGGTCGGGTTATGGCTACACCTTC. The encoded protein is CASSLDRSGYGYTF.

The gene calls are TRBV3-1 (or the pseudogene TRBV3-2) and TRBJ2-5; tentative D call: TRBD2 (5 bases). The V end lost 3 bases, the J end lost 3 bases, and 8 bases lay between the germline ends. The CDR3 is made up of 13 amino acids. Per the germline V gene, CDR1 is LGHDT and CDR2 is YNNKEL (reference sequence). DNA of the CDR3: TGTGCCAGCAGCCATTTCGGGGAAGAGACCCAGTACTTC. It translates to CASSHFGEETQYF.

The chain employs TRBV18 and TRBJ1-5; D gene uncertain. Germline V CDR1 and CDR2: KGHSH, LQKENI. This CDR3 spans 16 amino acids. V lost 0 bases, J lost 0 bases, and 9 bases lay in between. CDR3 nucleotides: TGTGCCAGCTCACCACCAGGGAGGAATAGCAATCAGCCCCAGCATTTT. Protein: CASSPPGRNSNQPQHF.

The gene calls are TRBV11-2 and TRBJ1-2, with 7 bases lining up with TRBD1. Germline-derived CDR1 and CDR2 are SGHAT and FQNNGV. V was pared by 6 bases and J by 4 bases, with 14 bases of the junction left unmatched. The CDR3 length is 16 residues. The CDR3: CASRGGGGASRYGYTF. The CDR3 DNA is TGTGCCAGCAGGGGAGGAGGGGGCGCATCGCGCTATGGCTACACCTTC.

In its sample, this clone was seen once. The V gene is TRBV6-5, the J gene TRBJ1-4; 10 nucleotides match TRBD1. This CDR3 region has 14 residues. Trimming cost V 8 bases and J 7 bases; bases outside gene matches: 7. From germline, CDR1 is MNHEY and CDR2 SVGAGI. CDR3 coding DNA: TGTGCCAGCGGGGGACAGGGGAGGAGTGAAAAACTGTTTTTT. It yields the protein CASGGQGRSEKLFF.

The rearrangement joins TRBV28 to TRBJ1-1, with D perhaps matching TRBD1 (6 bases). Germline V gives CDR1 MDHEN, CDR2 SYDVKM. Between the trimmed V and J ends, which lost 2 bases and 4 bases, there was a span of 8 bases. There are 13 residues in the CDR3. Here the CDR3 reads CASSLLGGTEAFF. The CDR3 DNA follows: TGTGCCAGCAGTTTACTAGGGGGCACTGAAGCTTTCTTT.

The V call is TRBV4-1, the J call TRBJ1-3; D might be TRBD1 (6 bases). V shed 0 bases and J shed 4 bases, with 16 bases lying between them. The CDR3 sequence is 17 residues long. CDR1 MGHRA and CDR2 YSYEKL come from the germline V gene. This CDR3 reads CASSQDSQGSIGNTIYF. CDR3 in DNA: TGCGCCAGCAGCCAAGATTCACAGGGTAGTATAGGAAACACCATATATTTT.

Comment on this clone: At one of its ends the junction is not consistent with the germline gene, which may arise from a read error. The genes are TRBV7-9 and TRBJ2-7; tentatively, D is TRBD1 (5 bases). This CDR3 is built from 12 residues. Germline values: CDR1 SEHNR, CDR2 FQNEAQ (reference sequence). The CDR3 reads CASSSQDESYGF. The CDR3 DNA sequence: TGTGCCAGCAGCTCACAGGACGAAAGTTATGGGTTC.

This CDR3 reads CASSIEGASGGAKNIQYF. As DNA, the CDR3 is TGTGCCAGTAGTATAGAGGGGGCTAGCGGGGGAGCCAAAAACATTCAGTACTTC. The rearrangement links TRBV19 to TRBJ2-4, with 10 bases that match TRBD2. The V gene end was trimmed by 0 bases and the J gene end by 0 bases; junction bases not matched to a gene: 5. This CDR3 has 18 residues. The germline V gene encodes CDR1 LNHDA and CDR2 SQIVND (reference sequence). Using reference TRBV19 and TRBJ2-4 for the parts outside the CDR3, the full variable domain is DGGITQSPKYLFRKEGQNVTLSCEQNLNHDAMYWYRQDPGQGLRLIYYSQIVNDFQKGDIAEGYSVSREKKESFPLTVTSAQKNPTAFYLCASSIEGASGGAKNIQYFGAGTRLSVL.

This clone came up a few times. The V and J genes are TRBV20-1 and TRBJ2-1; 7 nucleotides align to TRBD2. The V gene end was trimmed by 3 bases and the J gene end by 3 bases; junction bases not matched to a gene: 11. The CDR3 has 16 amino acids. Looked up from germline, CDR1 is DFQATT and CDR2 is SNEGSKA (reference sequence). In DNA, the CDR3 is TGCAGTGCTAGTGATGCCGCGGGGGAGCGCTACAATGAGCAGTTCTTC. Protein sequence: CSASDAAGERYNEQFF.

Many counts were recorded for this clone. The rearrangement joins TRBV6-1 to TRBJ1-1, with D possibly TRBD1 on 5 matching bases. Trimming took 3 bases from V and 7 from J, leaving 12 bases between them. The CDR3 runs 13 residues. CDR1 and CDR2 from the germline V gene are MNHNS and SASEGT. CDR3: CASSDRWGVEAFF. The CDR3 nucleotides are TGTGCCAGCAGTGATCGGTGGGGGGTTGAAGCTTTCTTT.

The chain employs TRBV30 and TRBJ1-6, with TRBD1 as a possible D gene (5 bases). Trimming took off 5 bases at V and 10 bases at J, with 18 bases between the two ends. This CDR3 comprises 14 residues. Germline V gene data show CDR1 as GTSNPN and CDR2 as SVGIG (reference sequence). The CDR3 here is CAWGSQGFGSPLHF. The CDR3 DNA sequence: TGTGCCTGGGGTTCCCAGGGATTCGGCTCACCCCTCCACTTT. The full variable domain, completed using reference TRBV30 and TRBJ1-6, is SQTIHQWPATLVQPVGSPLSLECTVEGTSNPNLYWYRQAAGRGLQLLFYSVGIGQISSEVPQNLSASRPQDRQFILSSKKLLLSDSGFYLCAWGSQGFGSPLHFGNGTRLTVT.

The V gene is TRBV6-5, the J gene TRBJ1-5, with D possibly TRBD1 on 6 matching bases. Trimming took 5 bases from V and 0 from J, leaving 8 bases between them. The CDR3 spans 14 residues. Germline V gene data show CDR1 as MNHEY and CDR2 as SVGAGI. The DNA for the CDR3 is TGTGCCAGCAGTCGGACAGATAGCAATCAGCCCCAGCATTTT. Translated, it gives CASSRTDSNQPQHF.

The V and J genes are TRBV3-1 (or the pseudogene TRBV3-2) and TRBJ2-7; D is unresolved. Germline V gene lookup returns CDR1 LGHDT and CDR2 YNNKEL (reference sequence). The CDR3 covers 14 residues. Trimming took off 2 bases at V and 6 bases at J, with 14 bases between the two ends. The CDR3 spells CASSQRLMLIEQYF. In nucleotides, the CDR3 is TGTGCCAGCAGCCAACGACTGATGCTGATCGAGCAGTACTTC.

V usage is TRBV5-1 and J usage is TRBJ2-7; D gene ambiguous. Trimming stripped 5 bases from V and 7 bases from J, with 13 bases between. CDR1 is SGHRS and CDR2 is YFSETQ in the germline V gene. The CDR3 is 12 residues long. The DNA for the CDR3 is TGCGCCAGCAGAGATCAGGCTGAAGAGCAGTACTTC. It is translated as CASRDQAEEQYF.

The V call is TRBV7-2, the J call TRBJ2-1; the D gene is possibly TRBD1 (6 bases). The V gene's germline CDR1 is SGHTA and CDR2 FQGNSA. Trimming shortened V by 5 bases and J by 7 bases, and 12 bases separated the two germline ends. CDR3 length: 13 residues. For the CDR3, the DNA is TGTGCCAGCAGCATGGGACAAATTAATGAGCAGTTCTTC. It translates to CASSMGQINEQFF.